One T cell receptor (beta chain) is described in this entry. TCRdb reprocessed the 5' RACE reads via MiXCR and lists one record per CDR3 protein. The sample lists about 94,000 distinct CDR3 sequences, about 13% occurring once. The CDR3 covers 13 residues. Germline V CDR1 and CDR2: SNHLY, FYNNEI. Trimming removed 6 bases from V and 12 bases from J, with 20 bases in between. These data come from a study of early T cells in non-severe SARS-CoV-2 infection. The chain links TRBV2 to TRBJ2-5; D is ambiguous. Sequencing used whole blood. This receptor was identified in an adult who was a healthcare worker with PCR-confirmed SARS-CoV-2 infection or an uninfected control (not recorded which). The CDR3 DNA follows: TGTGCCAGCAGCGCCTACGGTCCCAATGAGAAGTACTTC. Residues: CASSAYGPNEKYF.